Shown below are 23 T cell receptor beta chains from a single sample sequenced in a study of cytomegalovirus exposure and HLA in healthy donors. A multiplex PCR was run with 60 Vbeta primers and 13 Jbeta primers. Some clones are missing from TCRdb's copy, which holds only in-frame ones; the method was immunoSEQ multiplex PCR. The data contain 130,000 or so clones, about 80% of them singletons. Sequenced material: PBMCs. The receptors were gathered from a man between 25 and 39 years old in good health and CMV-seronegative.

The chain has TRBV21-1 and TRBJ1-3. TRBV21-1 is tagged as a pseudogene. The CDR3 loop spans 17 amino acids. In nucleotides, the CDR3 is TGTGCCAGCAGCCCCATGGGGCGGGGAGGCACTGGAAACACCATATATTTT. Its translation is CASSPMGRGGTGNTIYF.

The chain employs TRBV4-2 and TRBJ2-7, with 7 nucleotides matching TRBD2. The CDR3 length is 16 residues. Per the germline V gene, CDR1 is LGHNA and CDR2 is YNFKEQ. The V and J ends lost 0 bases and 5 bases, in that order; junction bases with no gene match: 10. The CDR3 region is CASSQELGGGPNEQYF. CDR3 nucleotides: TGTGCCAGCAGCCAAGAGTTGGGGGGAGGGCCCAACGAGCAGTACTTC.

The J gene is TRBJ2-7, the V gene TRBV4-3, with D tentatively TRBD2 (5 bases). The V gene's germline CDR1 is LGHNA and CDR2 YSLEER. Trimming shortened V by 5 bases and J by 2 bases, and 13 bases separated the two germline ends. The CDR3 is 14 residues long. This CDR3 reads CASSADPGAYEQYF. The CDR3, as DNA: TGCGCCAGCAGCGCTGACCCCGGGGCCTACGAGCAGTACTTC.

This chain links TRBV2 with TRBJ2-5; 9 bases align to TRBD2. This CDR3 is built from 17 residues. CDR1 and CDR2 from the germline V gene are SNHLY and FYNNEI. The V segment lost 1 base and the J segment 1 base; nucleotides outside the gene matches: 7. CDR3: CASSEDGRGGRQETQYF. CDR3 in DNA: TGTGCCAGCAGTGAAGACGGGCGGGGGGGCCGCCAAGAGACCCAGTACTTC.

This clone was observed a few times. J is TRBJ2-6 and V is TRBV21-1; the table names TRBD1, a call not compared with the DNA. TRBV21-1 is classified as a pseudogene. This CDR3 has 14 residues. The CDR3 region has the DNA TGTGCCAGCAGCAAAGGGCCTGGGGCCAACGTCCTGACTTTC. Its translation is CASSKGPGANVLTF.

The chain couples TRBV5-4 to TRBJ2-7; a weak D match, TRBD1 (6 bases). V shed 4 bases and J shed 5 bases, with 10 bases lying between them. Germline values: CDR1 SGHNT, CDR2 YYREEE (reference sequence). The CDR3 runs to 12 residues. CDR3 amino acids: CASSTGTNEQYF. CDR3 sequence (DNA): TGTGCCAGCAGCACCGGGACAAACGAGCAGTACTTC.

The CDR3 nucleotides are TGTGCCAGCTCACCTAAGGACGGGGGTAGGAACGAGCAGTACTTC. Protein product: CASSPKDGGRNEQYF. V and J are TRBV18 and TRBJ2-7; D is perhaps TRBD2 (6 bases). The CDR3 is made up of 15 amino acids. The V gene lost 3 bases and the J gene lost 5 bases, with 17 bases spanning the gap. The germline CDR1 and CDR2 sequences are KGHSH and LQKENI.

The CDR3, as DNA: TGTGCCAGCAGCTTCTCGACGGGCTATGGCTACACCTTC. Amino acid sequence: CASSFSTGYGYTF. The rearrangement joins TRBV5-4 to TRBJ1-2, with D hard to call. V was pared by 2 bases and J by 4 bases, with 9 bases between. The CDR3 covers 13 residues. Germline assignment: CDR1 SGHNT and CDR2 YYREEE (reference sequence).

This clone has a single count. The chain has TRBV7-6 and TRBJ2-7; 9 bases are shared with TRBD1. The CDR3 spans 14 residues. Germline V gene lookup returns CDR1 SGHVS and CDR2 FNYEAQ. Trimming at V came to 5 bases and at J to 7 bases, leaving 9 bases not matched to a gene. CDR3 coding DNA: TGTGCCAGCAGCCTCACCCGGGACAGGGCTGAGCAGTACTTC. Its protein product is CASSLTRDRAEQYF. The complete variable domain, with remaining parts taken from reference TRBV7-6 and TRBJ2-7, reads GAGVSQSPRYKVTKRGQDVALRCDPISGHVSLYWYRQALGQGPEFLTYFNYEAQQDKSGLPNDRFSAERPEGSISTLTIQRTEQRDSAMYRCASSLTRDRAEQYFGPGTRLTVT.

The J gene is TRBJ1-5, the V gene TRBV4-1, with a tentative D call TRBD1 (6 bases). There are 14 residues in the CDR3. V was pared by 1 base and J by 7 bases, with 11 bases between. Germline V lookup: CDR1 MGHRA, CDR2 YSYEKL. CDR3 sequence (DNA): TGCGCCAGCAGCCAAGGATTTGGGGGCCAGCCCCAGCATTTT. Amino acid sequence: CASSQGFGGQPQHF.

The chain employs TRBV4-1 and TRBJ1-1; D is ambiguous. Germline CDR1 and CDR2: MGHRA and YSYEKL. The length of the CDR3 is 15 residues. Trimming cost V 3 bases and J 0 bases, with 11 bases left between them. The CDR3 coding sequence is TGCGCCAGCAGCCAGGAGAGGGTTATGAACACTGAAGCTTTCTTT. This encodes CASSQERVMNTEAFF.

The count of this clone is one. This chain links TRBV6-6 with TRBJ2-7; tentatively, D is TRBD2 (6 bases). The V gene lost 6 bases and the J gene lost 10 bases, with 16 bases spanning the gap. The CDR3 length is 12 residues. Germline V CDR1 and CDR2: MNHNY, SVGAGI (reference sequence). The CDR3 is CASRPAGDFQYF. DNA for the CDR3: TGTGCCAGCAGGCCCGCCGGGGACTTCCAGTACTTC.

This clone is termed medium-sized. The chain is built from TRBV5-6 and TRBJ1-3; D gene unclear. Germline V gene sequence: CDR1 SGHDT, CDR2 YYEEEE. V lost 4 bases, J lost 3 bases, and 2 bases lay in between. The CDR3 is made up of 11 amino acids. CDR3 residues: CASSRGNTIYF. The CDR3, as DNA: TGTGCCAGCAGCCGTGGAAACACCATATATTTT.

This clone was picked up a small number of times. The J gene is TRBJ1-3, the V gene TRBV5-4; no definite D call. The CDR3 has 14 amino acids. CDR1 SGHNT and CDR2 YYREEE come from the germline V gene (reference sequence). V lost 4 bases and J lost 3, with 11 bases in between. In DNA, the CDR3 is TGTGCCAGCAGCGGTAACCCAGGTGGAAACACCATATATTTT. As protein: CASSGNPGGNTIYF.

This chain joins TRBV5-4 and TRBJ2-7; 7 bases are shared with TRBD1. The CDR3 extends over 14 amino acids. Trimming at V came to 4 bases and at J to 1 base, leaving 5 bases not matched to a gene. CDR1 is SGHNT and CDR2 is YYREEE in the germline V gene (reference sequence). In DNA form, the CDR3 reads TGTGCCAGCAGCCGGGACAGTCCATCCTACGAGCAGTACTTC. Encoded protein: CASSRDSPSYEQYF. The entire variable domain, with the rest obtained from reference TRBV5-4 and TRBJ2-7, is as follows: ETGVTQSPTHLIKTRGQQVTLRCSSQSGHNTVSWYQQALGQGPQFIFQYYREEENGRGNFPPRFSGLQFPNYSSELNVNALELDDSALYLCASSRDSPSYEQYFGPGTRLTVT.

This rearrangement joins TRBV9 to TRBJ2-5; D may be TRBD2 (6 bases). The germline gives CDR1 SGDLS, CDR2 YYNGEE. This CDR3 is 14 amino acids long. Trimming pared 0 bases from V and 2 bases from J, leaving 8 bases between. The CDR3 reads CASSVGGIQETQYF. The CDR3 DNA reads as TGTGCCAGCAGCGTAGGCGGGATTCAAGAGACCCAGTACTTC.

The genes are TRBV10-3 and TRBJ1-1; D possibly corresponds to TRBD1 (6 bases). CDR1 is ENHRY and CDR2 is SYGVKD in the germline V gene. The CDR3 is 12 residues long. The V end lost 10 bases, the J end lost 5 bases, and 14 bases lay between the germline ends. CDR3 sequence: CATQQGLTEAFF. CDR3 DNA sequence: TGTGCCACGCAACAGGGTTTGACTGAAGCTTTCTTT.

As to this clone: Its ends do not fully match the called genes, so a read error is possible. CDR3 coding DNA: TGTTCCAGCAGCTTAGATGTACAGCCCCAGCATTTT. It is translated as CSSSLDVQPQHF. This chain uses TRBV7-9 with TRBJ1-5; D is ambiguous. The CDR3 runs to 12 residues. From germline, CDR1 is SEHNR and CDR2 FQNEAQ (reference sequence).

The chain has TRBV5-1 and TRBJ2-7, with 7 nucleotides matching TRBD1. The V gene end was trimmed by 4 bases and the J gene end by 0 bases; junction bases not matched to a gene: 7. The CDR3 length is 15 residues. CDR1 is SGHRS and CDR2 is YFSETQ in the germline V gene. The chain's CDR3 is CASSPTGQVSYEQYF. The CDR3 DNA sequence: TGCGCCAGCAGCCCGACTGGACAGGTCTCCTACGAGCAGTACTTC.

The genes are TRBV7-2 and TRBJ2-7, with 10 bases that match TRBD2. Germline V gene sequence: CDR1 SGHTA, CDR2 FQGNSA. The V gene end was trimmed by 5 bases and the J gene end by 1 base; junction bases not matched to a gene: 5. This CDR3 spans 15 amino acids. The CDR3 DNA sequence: TGTGCCAGCAGCGCCCGGACTAGCGGATCCTACGAGCAGTACTTC. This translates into CASSARTSGSYEQYF.

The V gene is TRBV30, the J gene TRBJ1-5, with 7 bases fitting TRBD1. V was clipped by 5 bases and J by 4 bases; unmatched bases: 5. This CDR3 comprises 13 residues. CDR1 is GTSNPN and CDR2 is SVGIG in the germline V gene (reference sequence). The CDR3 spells CAWRTGPNQPQHF. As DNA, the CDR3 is TGTGCCTGGCGGACAGGTCCTAATCAGCCCCAGCATTTT.

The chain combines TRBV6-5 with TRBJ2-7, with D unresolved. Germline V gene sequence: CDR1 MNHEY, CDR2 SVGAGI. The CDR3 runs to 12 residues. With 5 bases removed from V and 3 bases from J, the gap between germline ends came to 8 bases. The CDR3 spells CASSPTIYEQYF. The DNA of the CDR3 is TGTGCCAGCAGTCCGACAATCTACGAGCAGTACTTC.

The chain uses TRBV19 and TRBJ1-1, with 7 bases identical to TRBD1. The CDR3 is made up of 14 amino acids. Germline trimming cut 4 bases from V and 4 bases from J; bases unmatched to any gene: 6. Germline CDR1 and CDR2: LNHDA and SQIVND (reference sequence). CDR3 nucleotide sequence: TGTGCCAGTAGTAGCCACAGGGGAATCACTGAAGCTTTCTTT. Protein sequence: CASSSHRGITEAFF.